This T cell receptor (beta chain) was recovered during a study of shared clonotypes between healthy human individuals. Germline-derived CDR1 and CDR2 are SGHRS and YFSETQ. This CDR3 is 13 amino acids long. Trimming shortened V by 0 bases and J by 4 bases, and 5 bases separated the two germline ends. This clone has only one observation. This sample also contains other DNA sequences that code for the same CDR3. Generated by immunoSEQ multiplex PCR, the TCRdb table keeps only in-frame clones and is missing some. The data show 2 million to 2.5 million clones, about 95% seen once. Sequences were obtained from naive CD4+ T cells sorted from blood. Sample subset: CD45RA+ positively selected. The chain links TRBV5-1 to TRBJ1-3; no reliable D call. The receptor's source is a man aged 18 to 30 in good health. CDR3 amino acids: CASSLDRGNTIYF. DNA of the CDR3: TGCGCCAGCAGCTTGGATAGAGGAAACACCATATATTTT.